This is a list of T cell receptor beta chains from one sample in a study of beta chain features in type 1 diabetes. Profiled with immunoSEQ multiplex PCR; TCRdb holds only in-frame clones, not every one. The table shows 130,000 or so clones, with around a tenth occurring only once. Sequencing used central memory CD4+ T cells from blood. The receptor set was obtained from a man aged 18 to 29 in good health. Each CDR3 is given with its conserved first and last residue. The D gene is left open where the match is weak. Only part of the rows carry a size: once, few, many, or a class if the clone is expanded.

d_gene | abundance | j_gene | v_gene | CDR3nt | CDR3aa
TRBD1 | many | TRBJ2-1 | TRBV29-1 | TGCAGCACCTGGACAGGCCGCTGGCCGTTCTTC | CSTWTGRWPFF
. | once | TRBJ2-3 | TRBV4-1 | TGCGCCAGCAGCCAAGATCAACAGCCTGAAGGGGGTACGCAGTATTTT | CASSQDQQPEGGTQYF
. | . | TRBJ1-1 | TRBV11-2 | TGTGCCAGCAGTAGAGACTCGAACACTGAAGCTTTCTTT | CASSRDSNTEAFF
TRBD1 | few | TRBJ2-6 | TRBV28 | TGTGCCAGCAGGATAGGGGGCGCCCTCCCCTCTGGGGCCAACGTCCTGACTTTC | CASRIGGALPSGANVLTF
TRBD1 | . | TRBJ1-6 | TRBV5-5 | TGTGCCAGCAGCCACGGGACAGACTATTCACCCCTCCACTTT | CASSHGTDYSPLHF
. | . | TRBJ2-2 | TRBV7-2 | TGTGCCAGCAGCCCGAGTGGTGGTTACAGGGCGAACACCGGGGAGCTGTTTTTT | CASSPSGGYRANTGELFF
TRBD1 | . | TRBJ1-3 | TRBV7-2 | TGTGCCAGCAGCCCTGCTCCGGGACAGGGGACGCCGGGAAACACCATATATTTT | CASSPAPGQGTPGNTIYF
TRBD1 | few | TRBJ1-5 | TRBV19 | TGTGCCAGTAGTCAAGGACAGGGCAATCAGCCCCAGCATTTT | CASSQGQGNQPQHF
TRBD2 | few | TRBJ2-1 | TRBV5-4 | TGTGCCAGCAGCGGCGGGGGGAACTCCTACAATGAGCAGTTCTTC | CASSGGGNSYNEQFF
TRBD2 | few | TRBJ2-2 | TRBV5-4 | TGTGCCAGCACCGTGGGACTAGCGGGGGCAAACACCGGGGAGCTGTTTTTT | CASTVGLAGANTGELFF
. | few | TRBJ2-7 | TRBV7-9 | TGTGCCAGCAGCTTACCAGGGCACACCTACGAGCAGTACTTC | CASSLPGHTYEQYF
. | few | TRBJ2-7 | TRBV7-2 | TGTGCCAGCAGCAGATCCCGGGTGGTCGAGCAGTACTTC | CASSRSRVVEQYF
. | . | TRBJ2-3 | TRBV1 | TGCACCAGCAGCCAACCCCCGACTAGCGGGGATAGCACAGATACGCAGTATTTT | CTSSQPPTSGDSTDTQYF
. | . | TRBJ1-4 | TRBV11-2 | TGTGCCAGCAGCTGGGGGCTAGCTGAAAAACTGTTTTTT | CASSWGLAEKLFF
. | many | TRBJ2-5 | TRBV29-1 | TGCAGCGTAGATAAGGACTCCCAGCGGGAGACCCAGTACTTC | CSVDKDSQRETQYF
. | . | TRBJ2-1 | TRBV27 | TGTGCCAGCCAAGGGGCAGGTTACAATGAGCAGTTCTTC | CASQGAGYNEQFF
. | . | TRBJ1-2 | TRBV11-2 | TGTGCCAGCAGCCTACAATTGGCGGATGGCTACACCTTC | CASSLQLADGYTF
. | few | TRBJ1-6 | TRBV29-1 | TGCAGCGTGCGGGTCAGCTCCTATAATTCACCCCTCCACTTT | CSVRVSSYNSPLHF
. | . | TRBJ1-2 | TRBV29-1 | TGCAGCGTTGCTTCAGGTTACGGCTATGGCTACACCTTC | CSVASGYGYGYTF
. | . | TRBJ2-1 | TRBV2 | TGTGCCAGCAGTCCTCGGTCGGAGCCCGCCTACAATGAGCAGTTCTTC | CASSPRSEPAYNEQFF
. | . | TRBJ2-7 | TRBV5-1 | TGCGCCAGCAGCTTGGCTCCAGGGAATACCTACGAGCAGTACTTC | CASSLAPGNTYEQYF
. | few | TRBJ2-5 | TRBV28 | TGTGCCAGCAGCAGGGAAGAGACCCAGTACTTC | CASSREETQYF
. | . | TRBJ2-5 | TRBV5-1 | TGCGCCAGCAGCTGGCGGGACTCCCAAGAGACCCAGTACTTC | CASSWRDSQETQYF
. | . | TRBJ2-7 | TRBV6-1 | TGTGCCAGCCAAGACAGACAAACCTACGAGCAGTACTTC | CASQDRQTYEQYF
. | . | TRBJ1-4 | TRBV18 | TGTGCCAGCTCACCAGACAGTAATGAAAAACTGTTTTTT | CASSPDSNEKLFF
. | . | TRBJ1-2 | TRBV5-1 | TGCGCCAGCAGCTTGGCCGGGGAGGCGACTTATGGCTACACCTTC | CASSLAGEATYGYTF
. | . | TRBJ2-3 | TRBV14 | TGTGCCAGCAGCGATAACAGGCGAGATACGCAGTATTTT | CASSDNRRDTQYF
TRBD1 | few | TRBJ1-5 | TRBV28 | TGTGCCAGCAGTATGACAGGGTTTAGCAATCAGCCCCAGCATTTT | CASSMTGFSNQPQHF
. | . | TRBJ1-5 | TRBV28 | TGTGCCAGCAGTTTCGGGCAGGGGAAGAATCAGCCCCAGCATTTT | CASSFGQGKNQPQHF